The 13 T cell receptor beta chains below all came from one sample that was sequenced in a study of spatial heterogeneity in lung cancer. TCRdb redid the calling of the 5' RACE reads with MiXCR, one entry per CDR3 protein. Counted here are about 47,000 distinct CDR3 sequences, under 8% occurring once; the ten biggest clones make up around 36%. The time point denotes: blood at routine non-recurrence follow-up after resection. The input material, whole RNA from tumor, nontumor lung or frozen PBMC, was sequenced unsorted. The material sequenced was PBMCs, taken at follow-up. Receptors were obtained from a female donor with early-stage non-small cell lung cancer.

This clonotype was seen more than once but under ten times. This rearrangement joins TRBV29-1 to TRBJ2-3, with TRBD2 matching over 16 bases. Losses at the gene ends were 7 bases for V and 5 bases for J; bases not matched to a gene: 3. The CDR3 totals 14 residues. Looked up from germline, CDR1 is SQVTM and CDR2 is ANQGSEA. CDR3 DNA: TGCAGCGCGGGACTAGCGGGGGGGATAGATACGCAGTATTTT. Amino acids: CSAGLAGGIDTQYF.

This clonotype has ten or more counts. The chain has TRBV10-3 and TRBJ1-2, with 10 bases lining up with TRBD1. V lost 3 bases and J lost 4; bases outside the gene matches: 11. CDR1 ENHRY and CDR2 SYGVKD come from the germline V gene. The CDR3 spans 17 residues. The CDR3 nucleotides read TGTGCCATCAGTGATTTTCGGGTGGACAGGGGGACCTATGGCTACACCTTC. Translating it yields CAISDFRVDRGTYGYTF.

This chain connects TRBV20-1 to TRBJ2-3; 9 positions match TRBD2. The trim removed 5 bases at V and 7 bases at J, leaving 7 bases unmatched. The CDR3 is made up of 13 amino acids. CDR1 and CDR2 from the germline V gene are DFQATT and SNEGSKA (reference sequence). CDR3 in amino acids: CSAPGTSIHTQYF. The CDR3, as DNA: TGCAGTGCTCCGGGGACTAGCATACATACGCAGTATTTT.

This clonotype was observed a handful of times. The CDR3 sequence is CASSEQGSSNYGYTF. DNA of the CDR3: TGTGCCAGCAGTGAACAGGGAAGCTCTAACTATGGCTACACCTTC. The rearrangement uses TRBV6-4 and TRBJ1-2; possibly TRBD1 for D (6 bases). The CDR3 has 15 residues. Germline lookup yields CDR1 MRHNA and CDR2 SNTAGT. The V gene lost 3 bases and the J gene lost 0 bases, with 11 bases spanning the gap.

The rearrangement uses TRBV29-1 and TRBJ2-3, with 11 positions matching TRBD2. The trim removed 2 bases at V and 6 bases at J, leaving 4 bases unmatched. Germline values: CDR1 SQVTM, CDR2 ANQGSEA. This CDR3 is built from 14 residues. This CDR3 is CSVEFSGGADTQYF. CDR3 in DNA: TGCAGCGTTGAATTTAGCGGGGGGGCCGATACGCAGTATTTT.

V usage is TRBV20-1 and J usage is TRBJ2-4, with D possibly being TRBD1 (5 bases). The CDR3 contains 11 residues. Germline-derived CDR1 and CDR2 are DFQATT and SNEGSKA (reference sequence). V lost 4 bases to trimming and J lost 5 bases, with 6 bases between them. The DNA of the CDR3 is TGCAGTGCTACGACAGAAAACATTCAGTACTTC. The encoded protein is CSATTENIQYF.

The CDR3 region has the DNA TGTGCCAGCAGCTTTCGTAGGGAGTCCTACGAGCAGTACTTC. It is translated as CASSFRRESYEQYF. V and J are TRBV7-2 and TRBJ2-7; possible D gene TRBD2, 5 bases. Germline CDR1 SGHTA, CDR2 FQGNSA. V was cut by 3 bases and J by 1 base, with 10 bases left in between. The CDR3 consists of 14 residues. Based on the CDR3 plus reference TRBV7-2 and TRBJ2-7, the full variable domain is GAGVSQSPSNKVTEKGKDVELRCDPISGHTALYWYRQSLGQGLEFLIYFQGNSAPDKSGLPSDRFSAERTGGSVSTLTIQRTQQEDSAVYLCASSFRRESYEQYFGPGTRLTVT.

This clonotype was counted ten times or more. The J gene is TRBJ2-1, the V gene TRBV5-1; 7 bases line up with TRBD2. Germline V lookup: CDR1 SGHRS, CDR2 YFSETQ. The CDR3 contains 14 residues. V dropped 1 base and J dropped 7; count of bases not matched to a gene: 5. The CDR3 DNA reads TGCGCCAGCAGCTTGCAGGTAGCGGGTAATGAGCAGTTCTTC. Amino acids: CASSLQVAGNEQFF.

This clonotype occurred many times. The gene calls are TRBV29-1 and TRBJ2-5; D is perhaps TRBD1 or TRBD2 (6 bases each). V was cut by 5 bases and J by 9 bases, with 16 bases left in between. The CDR3 spans 12 residues. Germline lookup yields CDR1 SQVTM and CDR2 ANQGSEA. This CDR3 reads CSVPGGLGAQYF. The CDR3 nucleotides are TGCAGCGTTCCCGGGGGCCTAGGGGCCCAGTACTTC. Drawing the rest from reference TRBV29-1 and TRBJ2-5, the complete variable domain is SAVISQKPSRDICQRGTSLTIQCQVDSQVTMMFWYRQQPGQSLTLIATANQGSEATYESGFVIDKFPISRPNLTFSTLTVSNMSPEDSSIYLCSVPGGLGAQYFGPGTRLLVL.

This clonotype was counted only a few times. V gene TRBV2 combines with J gene TRBJ1-2; possibly TRBD1 for D (6 bases). Germline CDR1 SNHLY, CDR2 FYNNEI. The CDR3 loop spans 15 amino acids. Trimming removed 3 bases at V and 0 bases at J, with 11 bases between. CDR3 nucleotides: TGTGCCAGCAGTGAGGGGGGCGGATCTAACTATGGCTACACCTTC. It is translated as CASSEGGGSNYGYTF.

This clonotype was picked up many times. The rearrangement links TRBV28 to TRBJ1-6; D not certain. The CDR3 is made up of 13 amino acids. The germline gives CDR1 MDHEN, CDR2 SYDVKM. V was clipped by 6 bases and J by 2 bases, with 5 bases between them. DNA of the CDR3: TGTGCCAGCAGCGGAACCTATAATTCACCCCTCCACTTT. Translated: CASSGTYNSPLHF.

The chain uses TRBV12-3 or TRBV12-4 and TRBJ2-7; the match to TRBD1 covers 10 bases. V shed 5 bases, J shed 3 bases, and the junction held 7 bases outside the gene matches. The CDR3 consists of 15 residues. Here the CDR3 reads CASSRRDRGLYEQYF. The CDR3 DNA reads TGTGCCAGCAGTCGTCGGGACAGGGGCCTCTACGAGCAGTACTTC.

The chain carries TRBV2 and TRBJ2-3, with 9 positions matching TRBD2. The CDR3 extends over 18 amino acids. Looked up from germline, CDR1 is SNHLY and CDR2 is FYNNEI. The V segment lost 8 bases and the J segment 0 bases; nucleotides outside the gene matches: 15. The CDR3 is CASFARLAGTTSTDTQYF. Written as DNA, the CDR3 is TGTGCCAGCTTTGCTAGGCTAGCGGGGACCACTAGCACAGATACGCAGTATTTT.